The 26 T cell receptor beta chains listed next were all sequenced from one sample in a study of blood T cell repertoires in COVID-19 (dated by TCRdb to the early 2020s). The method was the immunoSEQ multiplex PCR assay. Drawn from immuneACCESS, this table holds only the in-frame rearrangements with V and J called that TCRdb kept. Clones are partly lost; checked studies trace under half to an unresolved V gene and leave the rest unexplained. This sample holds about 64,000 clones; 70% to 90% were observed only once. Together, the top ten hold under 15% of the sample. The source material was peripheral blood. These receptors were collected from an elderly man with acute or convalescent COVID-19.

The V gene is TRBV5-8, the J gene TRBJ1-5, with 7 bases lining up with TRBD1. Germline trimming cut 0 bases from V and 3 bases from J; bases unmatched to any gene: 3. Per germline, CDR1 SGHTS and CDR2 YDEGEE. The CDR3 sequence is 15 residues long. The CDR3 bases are TGTGCCAGCAGCTTGGACAGGGGCATCAATCAGCCCCAGCATTTT. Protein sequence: CASSLDRGINQPQHF.

As DNA, the CDR3 is TGTGCCAGCAGCTTAGGGCCTACGGCCAATGAGCAGTTCTTC. The encoded protein is CASSLGPTANEQFF. This chain joins TRBV7-3 and TRBJ2-1; D is unclear. This CDR3 has 14 amino acids. V shed 2 bases and J shed 6 bases, with 11 bases lying between them. Germline CDR1 reads SGHTA; CDR2 reads FQGTGA.

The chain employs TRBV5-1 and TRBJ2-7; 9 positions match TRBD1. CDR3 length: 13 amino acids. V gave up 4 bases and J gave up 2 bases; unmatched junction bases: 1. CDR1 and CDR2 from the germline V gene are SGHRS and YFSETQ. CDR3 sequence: CASSRDRAYEQYF. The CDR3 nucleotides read TGCGCCAGCAGCCGGGACAGGGCCTACGAGCAGTACTTC.

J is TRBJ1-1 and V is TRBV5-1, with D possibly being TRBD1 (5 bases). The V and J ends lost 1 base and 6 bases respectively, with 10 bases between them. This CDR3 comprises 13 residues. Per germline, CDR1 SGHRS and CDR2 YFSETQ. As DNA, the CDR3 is TGCGCCAGCAGCTTGACAGGCCCAGCTGAAGCTTTCTTT. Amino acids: CASSLTGPAEAFF.

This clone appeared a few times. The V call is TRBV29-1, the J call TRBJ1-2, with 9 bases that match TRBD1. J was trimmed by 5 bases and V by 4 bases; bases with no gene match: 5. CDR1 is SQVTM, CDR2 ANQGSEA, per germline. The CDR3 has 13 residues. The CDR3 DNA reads TGCAGCGTTGGGACAGGGGAAAAGTATGGCTACACCTTC. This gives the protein CSVGTGEKYGYTF. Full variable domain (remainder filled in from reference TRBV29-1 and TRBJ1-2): SAVISQKPSRDICQRGTSLTIQCQVDSQVTMMFWYRQQPGQSLTLIATANQGSEATYESGFVIDKFPISRPNLTFSTLTVSNMSPEDSSIYLCSVGTGEKYGYTFGSGTRLTVV.

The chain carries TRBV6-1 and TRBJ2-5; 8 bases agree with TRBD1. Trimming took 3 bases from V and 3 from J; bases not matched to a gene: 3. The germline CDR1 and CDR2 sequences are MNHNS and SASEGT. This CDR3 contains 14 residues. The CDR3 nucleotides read TGTGCCAGCAGTGACCAGGACAGGGAAGAGACCCAGTACTTC. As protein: CASSDQDREETQYF.

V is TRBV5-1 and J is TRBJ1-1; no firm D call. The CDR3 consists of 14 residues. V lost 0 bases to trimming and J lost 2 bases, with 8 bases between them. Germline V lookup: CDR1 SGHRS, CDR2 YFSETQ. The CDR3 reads CASSLVLSNTEAFF. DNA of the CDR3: TGCGCCAGCAGCTTGGTATTGAGTAACACTGAAGCTTTCTTT.

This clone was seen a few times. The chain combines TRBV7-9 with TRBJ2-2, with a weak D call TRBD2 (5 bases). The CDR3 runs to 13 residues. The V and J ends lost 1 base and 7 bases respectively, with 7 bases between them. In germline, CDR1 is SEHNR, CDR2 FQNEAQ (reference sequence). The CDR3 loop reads CASSLVGDGELFF. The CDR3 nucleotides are TGTGCCAGCAGCTTAGTCGGGGACGGGGAGCTGTTTTTT.

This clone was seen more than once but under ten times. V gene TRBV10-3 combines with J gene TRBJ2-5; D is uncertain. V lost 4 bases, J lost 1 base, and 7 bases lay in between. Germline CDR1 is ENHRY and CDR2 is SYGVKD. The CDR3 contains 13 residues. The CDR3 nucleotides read TGTGCCATCAGTGGAACAGCCCAAGAGACCCAGTACTTC. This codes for CAISGTAQETQYF.

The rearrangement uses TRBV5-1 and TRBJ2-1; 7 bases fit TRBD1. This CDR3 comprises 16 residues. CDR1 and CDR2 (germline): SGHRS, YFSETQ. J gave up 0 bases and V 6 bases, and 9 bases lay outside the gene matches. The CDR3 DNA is TGCGCCAGCACTCGCGGTGGGACAGCCTCCTACAATGAGCAGTTCTTC. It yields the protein CASTRGGTASYNEQFF.

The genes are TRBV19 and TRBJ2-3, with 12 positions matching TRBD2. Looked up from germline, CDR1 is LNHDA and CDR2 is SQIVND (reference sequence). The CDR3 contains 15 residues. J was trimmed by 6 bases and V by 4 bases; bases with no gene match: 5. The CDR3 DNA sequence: TGTGCCAGTAGTAGGACTAGCGGGGCCTTTGATACGCAGTATTTT. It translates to CASSRTSGAFDTQYF.

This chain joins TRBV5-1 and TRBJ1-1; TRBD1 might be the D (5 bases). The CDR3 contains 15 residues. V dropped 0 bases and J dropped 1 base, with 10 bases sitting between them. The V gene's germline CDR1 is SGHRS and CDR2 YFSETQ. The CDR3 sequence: CASSLGAGTNTEAFF. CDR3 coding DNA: TGCGCCAGCAGCTTGGGCGCGGGGACGAACACTGAAGCTTTCTTT.

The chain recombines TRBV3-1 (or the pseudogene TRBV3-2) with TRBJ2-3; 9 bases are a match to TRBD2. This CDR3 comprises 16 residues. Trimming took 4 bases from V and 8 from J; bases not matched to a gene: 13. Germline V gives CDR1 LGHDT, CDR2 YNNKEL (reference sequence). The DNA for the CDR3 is TGTGCCAGCAGCCCGAATCCGGGCGGGGGGGCCATTACGCAGTATTTT. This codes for CASSPNPGGGAITQYF.

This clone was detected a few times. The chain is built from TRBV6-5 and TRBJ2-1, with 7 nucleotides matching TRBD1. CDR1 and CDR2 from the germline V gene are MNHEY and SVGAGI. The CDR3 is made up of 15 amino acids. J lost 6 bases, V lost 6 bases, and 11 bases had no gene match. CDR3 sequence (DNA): TGTGCCAGCAGCCCAAGACAGGGTGGGAGCAATGAGCAGTTCTTC. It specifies CASSPRQGGSNEQFF.

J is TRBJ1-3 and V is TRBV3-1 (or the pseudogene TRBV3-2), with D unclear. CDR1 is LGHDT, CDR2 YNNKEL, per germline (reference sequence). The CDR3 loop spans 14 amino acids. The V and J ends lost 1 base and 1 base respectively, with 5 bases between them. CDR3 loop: CASSQVASGNTIYF. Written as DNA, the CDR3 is TGTGCCAGCAGCCAAGTTGCGTCTGGAAACACCATATATTTT.

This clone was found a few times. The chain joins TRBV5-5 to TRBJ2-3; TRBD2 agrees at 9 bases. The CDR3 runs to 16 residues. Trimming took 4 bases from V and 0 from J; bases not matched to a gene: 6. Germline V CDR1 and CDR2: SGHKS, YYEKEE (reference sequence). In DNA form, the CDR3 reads TGTGCCAGCAGCCACCGGACTAGCGTTAGCACAGATACGCAGTATTTT. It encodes CASSHRTSVSTDTQYF.

CDR3 DNA: TGTGCCAGCAGTTTGAATGACAAGGTACCGTTTTTT. It is translated as CASSLNDKVPFF. The chain carries TRBV2 and TRBJ1-4; D gene unclear. CDR1 is SNHLY, CDR2 FYNNEI, per germline. This CDR3 is built from 12 residues. V lost 5 bases and J 16 bases, leaving 17 bases between the germline ends.

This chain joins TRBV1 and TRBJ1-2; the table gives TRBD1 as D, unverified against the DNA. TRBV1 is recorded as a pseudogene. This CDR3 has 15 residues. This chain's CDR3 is CTSSQDLQGAGGYTF. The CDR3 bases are TGCACCAGCAGCCAAGATCTACAGGGGGCGGGTGGCTACACCTTC.

The CDR3 DNA is TGTGCCTGGAGTGCGACCCGATCTTCCGTCAGGGTGGACACTGAAGCTTTCTTT. Translating it yields CAWSATRSSVRVDTEAFF. The chain uses TRBV30 and TRBJ1-1, with D perhaps TRBD1 (5 bases). Trimming left V 1 base short and J 3 bases short, with 24 bases between. The germline CDR1 and CDR2 sequences are GTSNPN and SVGIG (reference sequence). This CDR3 spans 18 amino acids.

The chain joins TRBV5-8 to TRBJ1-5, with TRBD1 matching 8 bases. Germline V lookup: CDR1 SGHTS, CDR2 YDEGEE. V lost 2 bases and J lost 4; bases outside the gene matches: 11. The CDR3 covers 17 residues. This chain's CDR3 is CASSFRTGSFQNQPQHF. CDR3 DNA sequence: TGTGCCAGCAGCTTCCGGACAGGGAGTTTTCAAAATCAGCCCCAGCATTTT.

The DNA of the CDR3 is TGTGCCAGCTCACCCAGGGGGCGAGAAGAGGGTGGCTACACCTTC. Amino acid sequence: CASSPRGREEGGYTF. The chain links TRBV18 to TRBJ1-2; 8 nucleotides line up with TRBD1. The CDR3 extends over 15 amino acids. V shed 3 bases and J 7 bases; nucleotides not matched to a gene: 10. Germline V CDR1 and CDR2: KGHSH, LQKENI. Full variable domain (remainder filled in from reference TRBV18 and TRBJ1-2): NAGVMQNPRHLVRRRGQEARLRCSPMKGHSHVYWYRQLPEEGLKFMVYLQKENIIDESGMPKERFSAEFPKEGPSILRIQQVVRGDSAAYFCASSPRGREEGGYTFGSGTRLTVV.

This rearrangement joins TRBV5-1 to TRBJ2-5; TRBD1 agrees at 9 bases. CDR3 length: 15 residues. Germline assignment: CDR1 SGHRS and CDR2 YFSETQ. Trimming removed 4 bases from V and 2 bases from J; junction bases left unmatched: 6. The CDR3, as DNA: TGCGCCAGCAGCAGGTCGACAGGGGGTCAAGAGACCCAGTACTTC. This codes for CASSRSTGGQETQYF.

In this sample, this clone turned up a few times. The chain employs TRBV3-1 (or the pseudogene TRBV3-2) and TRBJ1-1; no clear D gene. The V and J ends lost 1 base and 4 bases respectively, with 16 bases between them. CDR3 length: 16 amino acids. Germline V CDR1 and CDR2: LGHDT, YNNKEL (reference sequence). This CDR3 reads CASSQGPARSGTEAFF. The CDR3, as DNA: TGTGCCAGCAGCCAAGGGCCTGCGAGGAGTGGCACTGAAGCTTTCTTT.

CDR3 protein: CASSEQGSVQPQHF. The CDR3 nucleotides read TGTGCCAGCAGTGAACAGGGTTCAGTTCAGCCCCAGCATTTT. This sequence joins TRBV6-1 and TRBJ1-5; TRBD1 might be the D (5 bases). Germline values: CDR1 MNHNS, CDR2 SASEGT. V was pared by 2 bases and J by 6 bases, with 11 bases between. The CDR3 extends over 14 amino acids.

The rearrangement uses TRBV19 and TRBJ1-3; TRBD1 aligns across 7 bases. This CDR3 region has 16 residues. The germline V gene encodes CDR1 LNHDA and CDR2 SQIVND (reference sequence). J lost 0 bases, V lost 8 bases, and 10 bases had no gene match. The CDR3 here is CASGTDVRSSGNTIYF. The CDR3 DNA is TGTGCCAGTGGGACAGACGTCCGGAGCTCTGGAAACACCATATATTTT.

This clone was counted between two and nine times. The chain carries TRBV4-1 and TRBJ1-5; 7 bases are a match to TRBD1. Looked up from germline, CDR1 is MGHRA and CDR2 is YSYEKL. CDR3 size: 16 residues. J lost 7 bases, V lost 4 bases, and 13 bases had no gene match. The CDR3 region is CASSPRPDRLTQPQHF. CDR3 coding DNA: TGCGCCAGCAGCCCCCGACCGGACAGGTTAACACAGCCCCAGCATTTT.